This T cell receptor (beta chain) was captured by sequencing in a study of blood T cell repertoires in COVID-19. Across the whole study: Sites across the United States, Italy and Spain contributed samples from acute and convalescent COVID-19. From T cells, B-cell-depleted T cells, or PBMCs came the material, which was cDNA or gDNA.

Libraries were prepared by immunoSEQ multiplex PCR; TCRdb keeps only in-frame clonotypes and omits some of them. Of 250,000 to 350,000 clones listed, roughly 90% are singletons. J gave up 2 bases and V 7 bases, and 11 bases lay outside the gene matches. This CDR3 region has 16 residues. Germline CDR1 and CDR2: LNHDA and SQIVND (reference sequence). Across under 25 US areas, participants ranged in age from about 18 to 90 years. Cohort assignment relied on participant-reported clinical history. This receptor was taken from a woman aged 18-30 years with acute COVID-19. The specimen was PBMCs or T cells enriched from blood (not recorded which). V and J are TRBV19 and TRBJ1-2; 9 positions match TRBD1. The CDR3 DNA reads as TGTGCCAGTACCCAATCGGGACAGGGAGGAAACTATGGCTACACCTTC. This sequence encodes CASTQSGQGGNYGYTF.